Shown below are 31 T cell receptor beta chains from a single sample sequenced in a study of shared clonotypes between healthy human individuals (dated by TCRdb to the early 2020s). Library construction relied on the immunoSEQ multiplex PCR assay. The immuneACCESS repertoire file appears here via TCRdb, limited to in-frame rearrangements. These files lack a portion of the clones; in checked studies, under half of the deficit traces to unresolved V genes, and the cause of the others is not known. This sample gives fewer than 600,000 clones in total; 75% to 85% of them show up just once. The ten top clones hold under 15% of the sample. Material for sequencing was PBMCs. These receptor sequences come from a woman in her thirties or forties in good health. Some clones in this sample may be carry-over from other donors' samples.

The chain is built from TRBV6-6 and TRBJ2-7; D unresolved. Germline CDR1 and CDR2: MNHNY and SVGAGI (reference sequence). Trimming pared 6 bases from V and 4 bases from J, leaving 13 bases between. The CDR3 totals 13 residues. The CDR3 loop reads CASRRTMTYEQYF. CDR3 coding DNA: TGTGCCAGCAGGCGCACTATGACTTACGAGCAGTACTTC.

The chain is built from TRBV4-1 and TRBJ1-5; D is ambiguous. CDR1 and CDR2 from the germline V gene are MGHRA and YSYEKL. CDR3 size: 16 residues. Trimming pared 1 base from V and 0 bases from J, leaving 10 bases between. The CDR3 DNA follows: TGCGCCAGCAGCCAAGCGTGGGGTTATAGCAATCAGCCCCAGCATTTT. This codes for CASSQAWGYSNQPQHF.

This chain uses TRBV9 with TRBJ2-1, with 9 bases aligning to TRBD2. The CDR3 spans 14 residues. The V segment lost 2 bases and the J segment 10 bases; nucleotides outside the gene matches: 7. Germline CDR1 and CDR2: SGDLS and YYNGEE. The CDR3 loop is CASSVGLAIGEQFF. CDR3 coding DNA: TGTGCCAGCAGCGTGGGACTAGCAATAGGCGAGCAGTTCTTC.

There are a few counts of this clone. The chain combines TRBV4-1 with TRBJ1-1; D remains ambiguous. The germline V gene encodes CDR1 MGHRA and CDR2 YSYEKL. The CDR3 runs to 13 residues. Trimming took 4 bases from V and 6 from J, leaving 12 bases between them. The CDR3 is CASSPTPSAEAFF. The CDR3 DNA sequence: TGCGCCAGCAGCCCGACTCCCAGCGCTGAAGCTTTCTTT.

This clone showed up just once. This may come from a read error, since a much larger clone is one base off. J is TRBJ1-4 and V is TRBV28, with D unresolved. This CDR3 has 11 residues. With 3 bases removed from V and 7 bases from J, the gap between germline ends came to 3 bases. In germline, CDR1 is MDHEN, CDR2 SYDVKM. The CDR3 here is CASSLGEKLFF. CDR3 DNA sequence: TGTGCCAGCAGTTTGGGTGAAAAACTGTTTTTT.

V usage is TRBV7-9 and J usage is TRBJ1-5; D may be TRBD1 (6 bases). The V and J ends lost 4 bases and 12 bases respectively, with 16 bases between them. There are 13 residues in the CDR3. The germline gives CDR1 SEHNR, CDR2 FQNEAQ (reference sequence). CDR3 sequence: CASSSEGGKVQHF. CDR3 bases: TGTGCCAGCAGCTCCGAGGGGGGCAAGGTCCAGCATTTT. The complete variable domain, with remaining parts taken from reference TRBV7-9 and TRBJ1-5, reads DTGVSQNPRHKITKRGQNVTFRCDPISEHNRLYWYRQTLGQGPEFLTYFQNEAQLEKSRLLSDRFSAERPKGSFSTLEIQRTEQGDSAMYLCASSSEGGKVQHFGDGTRLSIL.

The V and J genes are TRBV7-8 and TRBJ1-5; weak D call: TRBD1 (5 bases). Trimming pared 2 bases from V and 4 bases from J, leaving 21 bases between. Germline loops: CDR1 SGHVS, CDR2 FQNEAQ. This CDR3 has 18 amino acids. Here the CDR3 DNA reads TGTGCCAGCAGCTTATCAGGGTATAGAGCTAATTATAATCAGCCCCAGCATTTT. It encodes CASSLSGYRANYNQPQHF.

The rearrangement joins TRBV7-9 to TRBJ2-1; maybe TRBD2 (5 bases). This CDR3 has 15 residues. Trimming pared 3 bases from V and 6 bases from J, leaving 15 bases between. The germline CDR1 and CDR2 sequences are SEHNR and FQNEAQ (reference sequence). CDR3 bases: TGTGCCAGCAGCTTGACCCTCCCGGCGGGCAATGAGCAGTTCTTC. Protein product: CASSLTLPAGNEQFF.

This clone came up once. The CDR3 here is CASSLGRGSVAFF. In DNA, the CDR3 is TGTGCCAGCAGTTTAGGGAGGGGGTCTGTTGCTTTCTTT. V gene TRBV27 combines with J gene TRBJ1-1; D may be TRBD1 (6 bases). V was trimmed by 2 bases and J by 11 bases, leaving 15 bases between them. CDR1 and CDR2 (germline): MNHEY, SMNVEV (reference sequence). This CDR3 is 13 amino acids long.

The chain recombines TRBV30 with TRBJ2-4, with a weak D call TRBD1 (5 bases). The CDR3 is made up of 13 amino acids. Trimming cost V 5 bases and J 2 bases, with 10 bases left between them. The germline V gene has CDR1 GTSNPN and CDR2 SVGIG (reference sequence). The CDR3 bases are TGTGCCTGGGCCCAGGGTTCCAAAAACATTCAGTACTTC. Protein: CAWAQGSKNIQYF.

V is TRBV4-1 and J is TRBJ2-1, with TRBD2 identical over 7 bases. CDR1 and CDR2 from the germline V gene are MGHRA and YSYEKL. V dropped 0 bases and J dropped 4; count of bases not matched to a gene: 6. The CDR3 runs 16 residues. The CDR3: CASSQDPRGEYNEQFF. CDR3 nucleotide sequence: TGCGCCAGCAGCCAAGATCCCCGGGGGGAGTACAATGAGCAGTTCTTC.

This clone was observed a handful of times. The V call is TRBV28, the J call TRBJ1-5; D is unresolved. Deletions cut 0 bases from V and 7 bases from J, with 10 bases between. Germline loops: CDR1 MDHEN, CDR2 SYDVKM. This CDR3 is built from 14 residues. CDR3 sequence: CASSLWSREQPQHF. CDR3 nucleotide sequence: TGTGCCAGCAGTTTATGGTCACGCGAGCAGCCCCAGCATTTT.

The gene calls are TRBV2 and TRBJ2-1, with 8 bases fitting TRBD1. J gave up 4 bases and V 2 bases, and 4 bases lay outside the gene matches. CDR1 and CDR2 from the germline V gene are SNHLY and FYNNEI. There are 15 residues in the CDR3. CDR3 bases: TGTGCCAGCAGTGAACAAGGGACAGGATACAATGAGCAGTTCTTC. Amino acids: CASSEQGTGYNEQFF.

The CDR3 bases are TGTGCCAGCAGCTTTAGGACAGGAAGCTCTGGGGCCAACGTCCTGACTTTC. This encodes CASSFRTGSSGANVLTF. This chain connects TRBV5-5 to TRBJ2-6, with 7 bases lining up with TRBD1. This CDR3 has 17 residues. V lost 2 bases, J lost 0 bases, and 5 bases stayed unmatched. The germline gives CDR1 SGHKS, CDR2 YYEKEE (reference sequence).

The CDR3 nucleotides read TGTGCCACCAGACAAAGGGGTGCGGCTAATGAAAAACTGTTTTTT. It codes for CATRQRGAANEKLFF. The J gene is TRBJ1-4, the V gene TRBV15; maybe TRBD1 (5 bases). The CDR3 contains 15 residues. V lost 6 bases and J 3 bases, leaving 14 bases between the germline ends. CDR1 and CDR2 (germline): LNHNV, YYDKDF (reference sequence).

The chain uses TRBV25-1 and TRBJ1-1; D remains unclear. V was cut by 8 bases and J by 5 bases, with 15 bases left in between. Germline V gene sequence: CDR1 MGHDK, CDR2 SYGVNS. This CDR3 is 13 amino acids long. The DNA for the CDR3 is TGTGCCAGCGAACTCGCGGGCTGGACTGAAGCTTTCTTT. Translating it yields CASELAGWTEAFF.

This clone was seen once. The CDR3 region has the DNA TGCGCCAGCAGCCAAGATGCAGGGGGCGGATACGAGCAGTACTTC. It encodes CASSQDAGGGYEQYF. The chain is built from TRBV4-3 and TRBJ2-7; 8 bases are a match to TRBD1. The germline V gene encodes CDR1 LGHNA and CDR2 YSLEER. Losses at the gene ends were 0 bases for V and 4 bases for J; bases not matched to a gene: 5. This CDR3 is 15 amino acids long.

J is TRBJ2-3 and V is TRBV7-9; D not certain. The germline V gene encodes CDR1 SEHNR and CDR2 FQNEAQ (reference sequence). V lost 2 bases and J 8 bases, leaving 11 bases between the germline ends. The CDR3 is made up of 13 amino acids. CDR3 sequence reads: CASSLKQWGTQYF. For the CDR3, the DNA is TGTGCCAGCAGCTTAAAACAGTGGGGTACGCAGTATTTT. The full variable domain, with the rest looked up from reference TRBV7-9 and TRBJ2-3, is DTGVSQNPRHKITKRGQNVTFRCDPISEHNRLYWYRQTLGQGPEFLTYFQNEAQLEKSRLLSDRFSAERPKGSFSTLEIQRTEQGDSAMYLCASSLKQWGTQYFGPGTRLTVL.

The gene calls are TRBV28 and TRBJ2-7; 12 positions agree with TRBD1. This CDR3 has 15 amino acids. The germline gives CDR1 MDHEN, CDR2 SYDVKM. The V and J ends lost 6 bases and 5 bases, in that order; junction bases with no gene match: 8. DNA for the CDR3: TGTGCCAGCAGCTATCGGGACAGGGGGCTTGACGAGCAGTACTTC. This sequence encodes CASSYRDRGLDEQYF.

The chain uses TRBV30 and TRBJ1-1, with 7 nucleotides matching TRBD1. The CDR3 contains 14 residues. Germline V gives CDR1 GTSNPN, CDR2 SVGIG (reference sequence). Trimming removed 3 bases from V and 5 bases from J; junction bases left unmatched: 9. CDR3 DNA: TGTGCCTGGAGCAGAACAGGGGTGGGAACTGAAGCTTTCTTT. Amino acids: CAWSRTGVGTEAFF.

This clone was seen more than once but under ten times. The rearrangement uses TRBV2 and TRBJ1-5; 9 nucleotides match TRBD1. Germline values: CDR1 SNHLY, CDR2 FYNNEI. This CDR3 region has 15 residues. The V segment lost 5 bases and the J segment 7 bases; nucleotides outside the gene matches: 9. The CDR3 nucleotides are TGTGCCAGCAGTCTGGGACAGGGTGCTTACCAGCCCCAGCATTTT. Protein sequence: CASSLGQGAYQPQHF.

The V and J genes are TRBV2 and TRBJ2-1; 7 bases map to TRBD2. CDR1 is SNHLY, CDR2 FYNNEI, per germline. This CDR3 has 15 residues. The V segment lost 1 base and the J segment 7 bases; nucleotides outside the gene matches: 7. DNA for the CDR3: TGTGCCAGCAGTGAAGGGAGGGACTACAGGAATGAGCAGTTCTTC. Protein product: CASSEGRDYRNEQFF.

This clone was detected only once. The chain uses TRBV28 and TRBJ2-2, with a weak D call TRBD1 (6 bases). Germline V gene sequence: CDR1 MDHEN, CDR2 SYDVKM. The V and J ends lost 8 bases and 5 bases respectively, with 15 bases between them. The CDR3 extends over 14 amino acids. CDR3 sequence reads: CASAAGGRTGELFF. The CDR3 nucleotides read TGTGCCAGCGCGGCTGGGGGCCGTACCGGGGAGCTGTTTTTT.

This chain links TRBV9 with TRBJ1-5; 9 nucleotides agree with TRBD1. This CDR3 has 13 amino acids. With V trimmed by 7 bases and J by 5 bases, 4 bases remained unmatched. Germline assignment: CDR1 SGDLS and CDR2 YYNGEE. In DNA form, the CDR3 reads TGTGCCAGCGGACAGGGGCCCCATCAGCCCCAGCATTTT. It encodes CASGQGPHQPQHF. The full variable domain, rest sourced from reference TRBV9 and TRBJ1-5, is DSGVTQTPKHLITATGQRVTLRCSPRSGDLSVYWYQQSLDQGLQFLIQYYNGEERAKGNILERFSAQQFPDLHSELNLSSLELGDSALYFCASGQGPHQPQHFGDGTRLSIL.

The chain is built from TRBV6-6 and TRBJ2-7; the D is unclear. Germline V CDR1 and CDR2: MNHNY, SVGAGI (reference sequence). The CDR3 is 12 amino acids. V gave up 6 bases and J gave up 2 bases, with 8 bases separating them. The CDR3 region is CASSHSPYEQYF. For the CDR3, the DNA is TGTGCCAGCAGCCACAGCCCCTACGAGCAGTACTTC.

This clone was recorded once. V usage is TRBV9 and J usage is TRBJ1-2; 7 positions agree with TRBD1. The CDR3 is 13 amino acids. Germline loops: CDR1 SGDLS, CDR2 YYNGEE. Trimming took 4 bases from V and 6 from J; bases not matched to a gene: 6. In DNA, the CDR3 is TGTGCCAGCAGCTCCTCCAGGGGGGATGGCTACACCTTC. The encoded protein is CASSSSRGDGYTF.

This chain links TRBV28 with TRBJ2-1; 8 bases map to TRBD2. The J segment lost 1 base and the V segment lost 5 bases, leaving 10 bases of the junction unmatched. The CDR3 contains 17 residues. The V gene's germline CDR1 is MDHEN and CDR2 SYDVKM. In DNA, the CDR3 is TGTGCCAGCAGTCTTGCCCCGGCTAGCGGGTCCTACAATGAGCAGTTCTTC. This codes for CASSLAPASGSYNEQFF.

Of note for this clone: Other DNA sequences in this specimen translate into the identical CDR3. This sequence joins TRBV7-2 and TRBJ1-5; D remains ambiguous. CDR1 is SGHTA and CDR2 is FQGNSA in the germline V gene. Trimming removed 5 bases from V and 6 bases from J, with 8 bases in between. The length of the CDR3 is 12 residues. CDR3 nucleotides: TGTGCCAGCAGCCTATTAGGTCAGCCCCAGCATTTT. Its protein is CASSLLGQPQHF.

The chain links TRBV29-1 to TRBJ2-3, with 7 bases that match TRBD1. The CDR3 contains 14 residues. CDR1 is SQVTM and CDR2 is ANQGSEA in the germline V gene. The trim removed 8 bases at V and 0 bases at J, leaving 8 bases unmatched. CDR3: CSIATGASTDTQYF. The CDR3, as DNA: TGCAGCATTGCAACAGGGGCAAGCACAGATACGCAGTATTTT.

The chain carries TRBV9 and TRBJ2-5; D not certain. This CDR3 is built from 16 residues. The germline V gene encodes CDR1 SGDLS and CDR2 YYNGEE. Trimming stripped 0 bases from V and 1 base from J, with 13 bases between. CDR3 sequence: CASSVGSGRSQETQYF. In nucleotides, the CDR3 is TGTGCCAGCAGCGTAGGCTCCGGGCGGAGCCAAGAGACCCAGTACTTC. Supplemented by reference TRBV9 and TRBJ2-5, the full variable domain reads DSGVTQTPKHLITATGQRVTLRCSPRSGDLSVYWYQQSLDQGLQFLIQYYNGEERAKGNILERFSAQQFPDLHSELNLSSLELGDSALYFCASSVGSGRSQETQYFGPGTRLLVL.

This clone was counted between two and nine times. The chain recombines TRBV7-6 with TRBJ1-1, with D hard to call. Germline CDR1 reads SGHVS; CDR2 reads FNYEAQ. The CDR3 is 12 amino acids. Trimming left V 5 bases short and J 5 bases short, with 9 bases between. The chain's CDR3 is CASSSGKTEAFF. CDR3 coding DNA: TGTGCCAGCAGCAGCGGGAAGACTGAAGCTTTCTTT. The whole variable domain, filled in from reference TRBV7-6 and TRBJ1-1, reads GAGVSQSPRYKVTKRGQDVALRCDPISGHVSLYWYRQALGQGPEFLTYFNYEAQQDKSGLPNDRFSAERPEGSISTLTIQRTEQRDSAMYRCASSSGKTEAFFGQGTRLTVV.